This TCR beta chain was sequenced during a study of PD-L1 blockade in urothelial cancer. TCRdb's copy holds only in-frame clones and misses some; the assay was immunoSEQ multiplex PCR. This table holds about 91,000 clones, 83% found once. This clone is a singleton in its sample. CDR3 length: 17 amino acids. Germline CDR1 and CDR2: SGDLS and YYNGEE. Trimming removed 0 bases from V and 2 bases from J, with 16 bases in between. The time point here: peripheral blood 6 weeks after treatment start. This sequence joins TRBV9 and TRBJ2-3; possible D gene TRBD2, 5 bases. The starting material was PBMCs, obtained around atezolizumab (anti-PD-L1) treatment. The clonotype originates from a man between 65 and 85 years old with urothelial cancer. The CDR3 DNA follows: TGTGCCAGCAGCGTAGCTTCCCCAGCGGAGACCACAGATACGCAGTATTTT. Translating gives CASSVASPAETTDTQYF.